Following are 21 T cell receptor beta chains from one sample sequenced in a study of blood T cell repertoires in COVID-19. Profiled with immunoSEQ multiplex PCR; TCRdb holds only in-frame clones, not every one. The top ten hold approximately 1.2% of the sample, which has under 450,000 clones, around 87% seen once. The sequenced material came from PBMCs or T cells enriched from blood (not recorded which). The receptors derive from a man aged 25-45 years who had recovered from COVID-19.

This clone was found once. J is TRBJ2-7 and V is TRBV11-2, with no clear D. The CDR3 contains 17 residues. Germline V gene sequence: CDR1 SGHAT, CDR2 FQNNGV. V was shortened by 1 base and J by 1 base, with 17 bases between the two germline ends. In DNA form, the CDR3 reads TGTGCCAGCAGCTTAGCATCGAACTGGGCCCGATCCTACGAGCAGTACTTC. It yields the protein CASSLASNWARSYEQYF.

The rearrangement links TRBV19 to TRBJ1-2; the match to TRBD1 covers 10 bases. The CDR3 runs 16 residues. Unmatched junction bases numbered 9, after V lost 6 bases and J lost 2 bases. The germline V gene has CDR1 LNHDA and CDR2 SQIVND (reference sequence). The DNA of the CDR3 is TGTGCCAGTAGATGGACGACAGGGGGCTTAAACTATGGCTACACCTTC. Translation: CASRWTTGGLNYGYTF. Full variable domain (outside the CDR3, taken from reference TRBV19 and TRBJ1-2): DGGITQSPKYLFRKEGQNVTLSCEQNLNHDAMYWYRQDPGQGLRLIYYSQIVNDFQKGDIAEGYSVSREKKESFPLTVTSAQKNPTAFYLCASRWTTGGLNYGYTFGSGTRLTVV.

This chain uses TRBV6-2 or TRBV6-3 with TRBJ2-3; TRBD1 matches at 9 bases. Germline CDR1 reads MNHEY; CDR2 reads SVGEGT. The CDR3 runs 14 residues. With 5 bases clipped from V and 4 bases from J, the junction kept 4 bases outside the gene matches. The DNA for the CDR3 is TGTGCCAGCAGTCTCGGACAGGGGCCAGATACGCAGTATTTT. It yields the protein CASSLGQGPDTQYF.

V and J are TRBV19 and TRBJ1-6; D is possibly TRBD1 (5 bases). CDR1 and CDR2 from the germline V gene are LNHDA and SQIVND (reference sequence). V was cut by 5 bases and J by 6 bases, with 14 bases left in between. The CDR3 extends over 15 amino acids. CDR3 protein: CASSLTAELNSPLHF. Here the CDR3 DNA reads TGTGCCAGTAGTTTGACAGCTGAACTTAATTCACCCCTCCACTTT.

This rearrangement joins TRBV6-5 to TRBJ1-1; TRBD1 might be the D (6 bases). The CDR3 contains 13 residues. Trimming pared 9 bases from V and 4 bases from J, leaving 15 bases between. CDR1 and CDR2 (germline): MNHEY, SVGAGI. In nucleotides, the CDR3 is TGTGCCAGTGCCACGGGGGGGCGCACTGAAGCTTTCTTT. Translated, it gives CASATGGRTEAFF.

This chain joins TRBV28 and TRBJ1-1, with a tentative D call TRBD1 (6 bases). The CDR3 runs 14 residues. Trimming left V 4 bases short and J 1 base short, with 10 bases between. Germline-derived CDR1 and CDR2 are MDHEN and SYDVKM. CDR3 sequence (DNA): TGTGCCAGCAGTTCTGGACAGCCGAACACTGAAGCTTTCTTT. This sequence encodes CASSSGQPNTEAFF.

The gene calls are TRBV7-2 and TRBJ1-2, with TRBD1 as a possible D gene (5 bases). V was shortened by 3 bases and J by 4 bases, with 12 bases between the two germline ends. This CDR3 comprises 14 residues. Per the germline V gene, CDR1 is SGHTA and CDR2 is FQGNSA. The CDR3 DNA reads TGTGCCAGCAGCTTGGCAGGGATGGCCTATGGCTACACCTTC. Its protein product is CASSLAGMAYGYTF.

This rearrangement joins TRBV15 to TRBJ2-1; 15 bases map to TRBD2. The CDR3 extends over 21 amino acids. Per the germline V gene, CDR1 is LNHNV and CDR2 is YYDKDF (reference sequence). The ends lost 2 bases at V and 4 bases at J; junction bases unmatched: 15. CDR3 in DNA: TGTGCCACCAGCAGAAGCCGATCCCGGACTAGCGGGGGGGACAAATACAATGAGCAGTTCTTC. Its translation is CATSRSRSRTSGGDKYNEQFF.

The CDR3 reads CASSGWLAEHNEQFF. In DNA form, the CDR3 reads TGCGCCAGCAGTGGGTGGCTAGCGGAACACAATGAGCAGTTCTTC. V usage is TRBV10-2 and J usage is TRBJ2-1; 7 bases fit TRBD2. Germline CDR1 reads WSHSY; CDR2 reads SAAADI. The CDR3 consists of 15 residues. J was trimmed by 5 bases and V by 4 bases; bases with no gene match: 8.

J is TRBJ2-2 and V is TRBV2; maybe TRBD2 (6 bases). The CDR3 covers 14 residues. Per germline, CDR1 SNHLY and CDR2 FYNNEI. Trimming pared 10 bases from V and 0 bases from J, leaving 12 bases between. The chain's CDR3 is CATIADANTGELFF. CDR3 sequence (DNA): TGTGCCACCATAGCGGACGCGAACACCGGGGAGCTGTTTTTT.

The chain has TRBV4-2 and TRBJ1-1; D is perhaps TRBD1 (5 bases). Trimming removed 1 base from V and 2 bases from J, with 14 bases in between. Germline V gene sequence: CDR1 LGHNA, CDR2 YNFKEQ. This CDR3 comprises 16 residues. The CDR3 region has the DNA TGTGCCAGCAGCCAAGGGGCCTGGGGCGGTAACACTGAAGCTTTCTTT. It is translated as CASSQGAWGGNTEAFF.

The chain joins TRBV7-9 to TRBJ1-2; 9 nucleotides agree with TRBD1. This CDR3 comprises 16 residues. The V and J ends lost 4 bases and 1 base, in that order; junction bases with no gene match: 7. CDR1 SEHNR and CDR2 FQNEAQ come from the germline V gene (reference sequence). CDR3 DNA: TGTGCCAGCAGCTCCTCAGGGACAGGGAGTAACTATGGCTACACCTTC. Translating gives CASSSSGTGSNYGYTF. Supplemented by reference TRBV7-9 and TRBJ1-2, the full variable domain reads DTGVSQNPRHKITKRGQNVTFRCDPISEHNRLYWYRQTLGQGPEFLTYFQNEAQLEKSRLLSDRFSAERPKGSFSTLEIQRTEQGDSAMYLCASSSSGTGSNYGYTFGSGTRLTVV.

This chain uses TRBV6-6 with TRBJ1-4; 7 nucleotides align to TRBD1. The CDR3 consists of 15 residues. The germline V gene encodes CDR1 MNHNY and CDR2 SVGAGI (reference sequence). The ends lost 2 bases at V and 6 bases at J; junction bases unmatched: 6. The CDR3 is CASSYLGTDHEKLFF. CDR3 DNA: TGTGCCAGCAGTTACCTCGGGACAGATCATGAAAAACTGTTTTTT.

This chain uses TRBV28 with TRBJ1-1, with 10 bases identical to TRBD1. Germline CDR1 is MDHEN and CDR2 is SYDVKM. The trim removed 7 bases at V and 2 bases at J, leaving 16 bases unmatched. The CDR3 consists of 18 residues. CDR3 sequence (DNA): TGTGCCAGCACCTCACCTTGGGGGACAGGGGAAGAAAACACTGAAGCTTTCTTT. This sequence encodes CASTSPWGTGEENTEAFF.

This clone was recorded a few times. The chain links TRBV9 to TRBJ1-1, with a weak D call TRBD1 (5 bases). Trimming removed 6 bases at V and 7 bases at J, with 13 bases between. CDR1 SGDLS and CDR2 YYNGEE come from the germline V gene. CDR3 size: 12 residues. The DNA of the CDR3 is TGTGCCAGCACCCCCCCCAGGGTTGAAGCTTTCTTT. It yields the protein CASTPPRVEAFF.

V and J are TRBV7-9 and TRBJ1-5, with 7 bases fitting TRBD1. J gave up 7 bases and V 6 bases, and 6 bases lay outside the gene matches. The length of the CDR3 is 13 residues. Germline-derived CDR1 and CDR2 are SEHNR and FQNEAQ (reference sequence). The CDR3 region is CASSYTGDQPQHF. CDR3 bases: TGTGCCAGCAGTTATACAGGGGACCAGCCCCAGCATTTT.

The J gene is TRBJ2-7, the V gene TRBV21-1; TRBD2 is taken as the D call from the table, unchecked against the DNA. TRBV21-1 is a recognized pseudogene. The CDR3 runs to 14 residues. The CDR3 reads CASTRQDRDYEQYF. Here the CDR3 DNA reads TGTGCCAGCACCAGACAAGATCGGGACTACGAGCAGTACTTC.

This chain links TRBV10-3 with TRBJ1-5, with 9 bases that match TRBD1. Germline assignment: CDR1 ENHRY and CDR2 SYGVKD. This CDR3 has 14 amino acids. The ends lost 6 bases at V and 5 bases at J; junction bases unmatched: 5. The CDR3 nucleotides read TGTGCCATCAGCCCGACAGGGGGAGATCAGCCCCAGCATTTT. It is translated as CAISPTGGDQPQHF.

The CDR3 loop reads CASSSQRYSPLHF. CDR3 coding DNA: TGTGCCAGCAGCTCGCAGCGGTATTCACCCCTCCACTTT. V and J are TRBV7-2 and TRBJ1-6; D is uncertain. The length of the CDR3 is 13 residues. Deletions cut 4 bases from V and 8 bases from J, with 9 bases between. Per germline, CDR1 SGHTA and CDR2 FQGNSA. Full variable domain (remainder filled in from reference TRBV7-2 and TRBJ1-6): GAGVSQSPSNKVTEKGKDVELRCDPISGHTALYWYRQSLGQGLEFLIYFQGNSAPDKSGLPSDRFSAERTGGSVSTLTIQRTQQEDSAVYLCASSSQRYSPLHFGNGTRLTVT.

With respect to this clone: This specimen includes other DNA sequences encoding the same CDR3. J is TRBJ1-4 and V is TRBV4-3, with TRBD1 matching 7 bases. There are 14 residues in the CDR3. V shed 1 base and J 7 bases; nucleotides not matched to a gene: 3. Germline CDR1 is LGHNA and CDR2 is YSLEER. The CDR3, as DNA: TGCGCCAGCAGCCAAGGACAGGGTGGTGAAAAACTGTTTTTT. This encodes CASSQGQGGEKLFF.

The chain links TRBV3-1 (or the pseudogene TRBV3-2) to TRBJ1-2, with 9 bases that match TRBD1. The CDR3 spans 14 residues. Looked up from germline, CDR1 is LGHDT and CDR2 is YNNKEL (reference sequence). The ends lost 5 bases at V and 8 bases at J; junction bases unmatched: 9. CDR3 DNA: TGTGCCAGCAGCTGGCAGGGACAGGGTAGCGGCTACACCTTC. Translation: CASSWQGQGSGYTF.